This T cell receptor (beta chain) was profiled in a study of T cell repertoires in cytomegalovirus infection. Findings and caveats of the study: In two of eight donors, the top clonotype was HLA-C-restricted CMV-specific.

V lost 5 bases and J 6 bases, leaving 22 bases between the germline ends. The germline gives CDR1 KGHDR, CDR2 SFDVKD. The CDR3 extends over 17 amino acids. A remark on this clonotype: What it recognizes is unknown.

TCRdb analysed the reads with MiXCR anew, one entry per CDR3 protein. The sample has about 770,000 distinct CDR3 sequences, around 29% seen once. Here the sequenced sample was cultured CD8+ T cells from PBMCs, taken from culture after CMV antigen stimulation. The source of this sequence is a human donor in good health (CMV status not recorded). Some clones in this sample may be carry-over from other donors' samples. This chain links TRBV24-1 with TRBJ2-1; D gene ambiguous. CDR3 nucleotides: TGTGCCACCAGTGTTGGTCGTGGACGGCTCCTCAGCAATGAGCAGTTCTTC. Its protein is CATSVGRGRLLSNEQFF.